Here is one TCR beta chain with its context. Its antigen is currently unknown. Germline V CDR1 and CDR2: DFQATT, SNEGSKA (reference sequence). The CDR3 loop spans 13 amino acids. V was pared by 1 base and J by 7 bases, with 5 bases of the junction left unmatched. Preparation of TCR beta libraries was done by quantitative 5'-RACE with molecular barcodes. One entry per CDR3 protein, called by TCRdb with MiXCR from the 5' RACE reads. The sample comprises about 260,000 distinct CDR3 sequences, 20% of which are singletons, and roughly 8% rests with the top ten. The entry originates in a study of CD8 T cells in ankylosing spondylitis. Study findings and constraints: A motif of under 10 highly homologous TCR beta variants was seen as apparently characteristic of ankylosing spondylitis blood. As reported, disease-linked clones showed significant enrichment in matched ankylosing spondylitis synovial fluid. CD8+ cells made up the disease-linked clones, which were relatively rare in peripheral blood.

The source is a male donor with ankylosing spondylitis or in good health (not recorded which). The gene calls are TRBV20-1 and TRBJ2-5, with 8 bases lining up with TRBD2. The sequencing input was blood, either unsorted or a sorted T cell fraction (not recorded which). The CDR3 DNA reads as TGCAGTGCTAGAGCCCAGACTAGCGTGACCCAGTACTTC. It specifies CSARAQTSVTQYF.